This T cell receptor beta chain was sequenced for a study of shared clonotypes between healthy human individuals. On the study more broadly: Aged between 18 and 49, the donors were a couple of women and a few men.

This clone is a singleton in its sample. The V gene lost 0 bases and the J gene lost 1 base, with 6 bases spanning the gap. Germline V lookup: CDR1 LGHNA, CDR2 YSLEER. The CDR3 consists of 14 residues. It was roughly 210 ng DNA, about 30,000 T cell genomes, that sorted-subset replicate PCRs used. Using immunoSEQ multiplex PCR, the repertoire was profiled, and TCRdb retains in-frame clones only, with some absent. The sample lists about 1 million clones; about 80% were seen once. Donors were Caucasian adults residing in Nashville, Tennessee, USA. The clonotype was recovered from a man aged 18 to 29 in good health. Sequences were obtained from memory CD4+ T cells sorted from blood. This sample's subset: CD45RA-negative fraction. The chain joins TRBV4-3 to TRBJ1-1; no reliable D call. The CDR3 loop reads CASSQEPGNTEAFF. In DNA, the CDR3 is TGCGCCAGCAGCCAAGAGCCGGGGAACACTGAAGCTTTCTTT.